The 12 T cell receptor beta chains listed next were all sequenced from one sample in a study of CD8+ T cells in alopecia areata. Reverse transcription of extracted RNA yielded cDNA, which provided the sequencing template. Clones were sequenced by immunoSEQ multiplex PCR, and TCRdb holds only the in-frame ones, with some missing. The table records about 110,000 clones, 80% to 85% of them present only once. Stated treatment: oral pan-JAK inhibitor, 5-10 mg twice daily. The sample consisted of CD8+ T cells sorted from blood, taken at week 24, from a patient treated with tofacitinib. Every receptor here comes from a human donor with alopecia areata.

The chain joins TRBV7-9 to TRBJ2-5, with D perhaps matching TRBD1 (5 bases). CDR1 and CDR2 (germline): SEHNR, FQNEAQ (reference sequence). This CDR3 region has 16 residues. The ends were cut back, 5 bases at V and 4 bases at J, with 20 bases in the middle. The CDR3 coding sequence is TGTGCCAGCAGCCTGATGACAGAAATTTTAGGAGAGACCCAGTACTTC. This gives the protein CASSLMTEILGETQYF.

The CDR3 loop is CASSIGSQGRTNEKLFF. CDR3 nucleotide sequence: TGTGCCAGTAGTATCGGGTCCCAGGGGCGGACTAATGAAAAACTGTTTTTT. The chain combines TRBV19 with TRBJ1-4, with D maybe TRBD1 (6 bases). Germline CDR1 and CDR2: LNHDA and SQIVND (reference sequence). The CDR3 spans 17 residues. The ends were cut back, 3 bases at V and 2 bases at J, with 16 bases in the middle.

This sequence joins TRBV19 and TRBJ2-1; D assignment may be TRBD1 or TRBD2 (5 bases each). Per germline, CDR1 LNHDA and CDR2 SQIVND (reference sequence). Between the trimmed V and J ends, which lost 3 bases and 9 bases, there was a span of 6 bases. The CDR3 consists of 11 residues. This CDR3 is CASSIGTEQFF. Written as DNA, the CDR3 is TGTGCCAGTAGTATTGGGACTGAGCAGTTCTTC.

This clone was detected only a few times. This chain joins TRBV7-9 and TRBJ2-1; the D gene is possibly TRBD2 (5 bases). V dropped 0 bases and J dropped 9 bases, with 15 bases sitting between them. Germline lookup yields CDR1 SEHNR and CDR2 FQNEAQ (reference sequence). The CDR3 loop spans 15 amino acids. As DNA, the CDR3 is TGTGCCAGCAGCTTAGCTGTTAGCGTGTTCGGTGAGCAGTTCTTC. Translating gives CASSLAVSVFGEQFF.

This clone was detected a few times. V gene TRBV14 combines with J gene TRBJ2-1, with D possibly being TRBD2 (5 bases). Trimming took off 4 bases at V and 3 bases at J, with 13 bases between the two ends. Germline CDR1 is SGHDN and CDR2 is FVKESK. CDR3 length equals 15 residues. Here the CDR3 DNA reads TGTGCCAGCAGCCCAGCACCTACTAGCTACAATGAGCAGTTCTTC. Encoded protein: CASSPAPTSYNEQFF.

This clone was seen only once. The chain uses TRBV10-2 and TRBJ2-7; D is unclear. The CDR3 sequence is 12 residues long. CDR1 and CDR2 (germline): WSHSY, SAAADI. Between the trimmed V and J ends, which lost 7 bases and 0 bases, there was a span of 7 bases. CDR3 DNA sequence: TGCGCCAGCAATGGAGACTCCTACGAGCAGTACTTC. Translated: CASNGDSYEQYF.

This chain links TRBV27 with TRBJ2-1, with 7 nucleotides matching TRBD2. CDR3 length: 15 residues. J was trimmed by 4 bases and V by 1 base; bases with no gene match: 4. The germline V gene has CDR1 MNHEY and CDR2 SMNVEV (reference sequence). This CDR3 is CASSLFSGGYNEQFF. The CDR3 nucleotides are TGTGCCAGCAGTTTATTCTCGGGGGGATACAATGAGCAGTTCTTC.

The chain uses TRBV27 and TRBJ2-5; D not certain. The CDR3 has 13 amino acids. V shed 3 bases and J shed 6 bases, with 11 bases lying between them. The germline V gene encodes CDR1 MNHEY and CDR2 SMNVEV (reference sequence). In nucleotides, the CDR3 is TGTGCCAGCAGTTTTGGCCTGACGAAGACCCAGTACTTC. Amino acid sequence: CASSFGLTKTQYF.

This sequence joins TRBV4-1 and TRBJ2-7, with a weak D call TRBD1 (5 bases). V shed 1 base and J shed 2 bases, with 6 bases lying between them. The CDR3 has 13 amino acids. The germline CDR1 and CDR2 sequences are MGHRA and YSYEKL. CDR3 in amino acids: CASSQGTTYEQYF. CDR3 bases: TGCGCCAGCAGCCAAGGGACAACCTACGAGCAGTACTTC.

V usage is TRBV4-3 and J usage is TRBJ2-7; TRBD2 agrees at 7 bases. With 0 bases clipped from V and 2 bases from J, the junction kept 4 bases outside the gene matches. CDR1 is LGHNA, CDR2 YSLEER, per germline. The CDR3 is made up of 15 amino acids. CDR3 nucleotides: TGCGCCAGCAGCCAAGAGGGAGGGGCAGCCTACGAGCAGTACTTC. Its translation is CASSQEGGAAYEQYF.

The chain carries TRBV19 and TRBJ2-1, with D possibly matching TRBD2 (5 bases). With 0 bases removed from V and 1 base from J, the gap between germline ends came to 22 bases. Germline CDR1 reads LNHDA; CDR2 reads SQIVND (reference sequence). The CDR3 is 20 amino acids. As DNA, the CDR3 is TGTGCCAGTAGTATAGACCCCGGTGGGGATGGAGGCCCTTCCTACAATGAGCAGTTCTTC. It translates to CASSIDPGGDGGPSYNEQFF.

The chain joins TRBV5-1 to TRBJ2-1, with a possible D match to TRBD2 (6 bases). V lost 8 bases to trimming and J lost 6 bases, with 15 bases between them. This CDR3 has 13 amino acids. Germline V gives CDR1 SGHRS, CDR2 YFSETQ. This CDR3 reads CASRRGGVNEQFF. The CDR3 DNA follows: TGCGCCAGTCGGCGGGGAGGTGTCAATGAGCAGTTCTTC.